Only a few counts were recorded for the clone carrying this TCR beta chain. Its cognate antigen is unknown. These data are taken from a study of cytomegalovirus exposure and HLA in healthy donors. Researchers ran the PCR with 60 Vbeta and 13 Jbeta primers. TCRdb's table, derived via immunoSEQ multiplex PCR, lists solely in-frame clones and lacks some. The profile shows 100,000 to 150,000 clones, approximately 80% of them singletons. Study-level results: Listed as cytomegalovirus-associated were over 150 TCR beta chains. Some highly shared sequence variants likely arose as a pipeline artifact.

V gave up 3 bases and J gave up 1 base, with 11 bases separating them. This CDR3 has 15 amino acids. The germline gives CDR1 SGHNT, CDR2 YENEEA. This clonotype was sampled from a man aged 35-49 years in good health and CMV-seronegative. What was sequenced was PBMCs. This chain uses TRBV11-3 with TRBJ2-3; D is possibly TRBD1 (6 bases). The CDR3 sequence is CASSLDSAGTDTQYF. The CDR3, as DNA: TGTGCCAGCAGCTTGGACAGTGCGGGCACAGATACGCAGTATTTT.